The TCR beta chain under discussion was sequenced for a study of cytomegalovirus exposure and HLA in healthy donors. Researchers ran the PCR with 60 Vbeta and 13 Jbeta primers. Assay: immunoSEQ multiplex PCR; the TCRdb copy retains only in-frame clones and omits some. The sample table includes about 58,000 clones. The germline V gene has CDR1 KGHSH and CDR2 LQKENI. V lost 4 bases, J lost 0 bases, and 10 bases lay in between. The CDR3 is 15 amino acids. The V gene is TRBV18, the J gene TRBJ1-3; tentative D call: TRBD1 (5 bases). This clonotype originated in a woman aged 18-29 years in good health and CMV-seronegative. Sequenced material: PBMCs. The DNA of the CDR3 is TGTGCCAGCTCACAAAGGACACTCTCTGGAAACACCATATATTTT. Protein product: CASSQRTLSGNTIYF.